This T cell receptor beta chain originates from a study of T cells after yellow fever vaccination. Study at large: The authors prepared low-cell-number fractions using SMART-Seq v4 Ultra Low Input. Notes on the study in general: Abundant clonotypes from the bulk population could contaminate FACS-sorted repertoires.

Remarks on this clonotype: Its target is not known.

TCRdb ran MiXCR on the 5' RACE reads and lists one entry per CDR3 protein. The sample shows 200,000 to 250,000 distinct CDR3 sequences, approximately 3.3% of them seen only once. The CDR3 has 11 residues. V lost 3 bases, J lost 3 bases, and 5 bases lay in between. Germline loops: CDR1 SQVTM, CDR2 ANQGSEA. V gene TRBV29-1 combines with J gene TRBJ1-2, with D perhaps matching TRBD1 (5 bases). The input for sequencing was CD4+ T cells sorted from PBMCs, taken 10 days after the yellow fever booster vaccination. This receptor was identified in a man aged 18 to 30 who received the YFV17D yellow fever vaccine. The CDR3 loop is CSVDRDYGYTF. The CDR3 DNA follows: TGCAGCGTTGACAGGGACTATGGCTACACCTTC.